This T cell receptor (beta chain) stems from a study of low-dose radiotherapy and immunotherapy resistance in tumors. Overall study context: Members of Cohort 1 were treated with 0.5 Gy per fraction every 2 weeks. The prescribed total PTV dose was 6.5 Gy. Patients were on oral aspirin 300 mg taken daily for four cycles from cycle 1 day 1.

This clonotype was seen repeatedly, ten times or more. TCR amplification used around 19 PCR cycles, a constant-region primer and a V-primer adapter. In vitro transcription amplified the mRNA that had been isolated. TCRdb re-analysed the reads in MiXCR, keeping a single row per CDR3 protein. Here the sample spans 50,000 or so distinct CDR3 sequences, 33% being singletons. Time point noted: after trial treatment. The treatment is: LDRT plus nivolumab, ipilimumab, low-dose cyclophosphamide and aspirin (RACIN trial). As their treatment, donors received nivolumab, ipilimumab, aspirin, low-dose cyclophosphamide and low-dose radiotherapy. V was cut by 5 bases and J by 0 bases, with 14 bases left in between. The CDR3 is made up of 16 amino acids. Germline V gene lookup returns CDR1 MDHEN and CDR2 SYDVKM.

The clonotype comes from a male donor with rectosigmoid adenocarcinoma. This material consisted of PBMCs, taken after low-dose radiotherapy plus immunotherapy. This rearrangement joins TRBV28 to TRBJ2-4, with D possibly being TRBD2 (7 bases). In DNA, the CDR3 is TGTGCCAGCAGTGGGGGGGGGGCGGAAGCCAAAAACATTCAGTACTTC. Amino acids: CASSGGGAEAKNIQYF.